The rows below give T cell receptor beta chains drawn from one sample of a study of blood T cell repertoires in COVID-19. Sequencing was performed with immunoSEQ multiplex PCR; in TCRdb, only in-frame clones are kept and a portion is missing. Among some 99,000 clones listed, about 82% were seen once. The specimen was peripheral blood. These receptors were obtained from a woman aged 55 to 70 in a cohort sampled during active or convalescent COVID-19. Both conserved end residues are part of each CDR3. Fields, in order: CDR3 protein, CDR3 DNA, D gene, J gene, V gene, clone size. D genes are given only for firm matches. Some rows mark clone size as missing; the rest say once, few, many or name a class of expanded clone.

CASVGLTLSNIQYF	TGTGCCAGCGTGGGACTTACCTTATCGAACATTCAGTACTTC	.	TRBJ2-4	TRBV27	.
CASSATGRWTEAFF	TGTGCCAGTAGTGCAACAGGGCGTTGGACTGAAGCTTTCTTT	.	TRBJ1-1	TRBV19	.
CASSQGQGYNEQFF	TGTGCCAGCAGCCAGGGACAGGGCTACAATGAGCAGTTCTTC	TRBD1	TRBJ2-1	TRBV9	once
CASSYLGVEQFF	TGCGCCAGCAGCTATCTAGGAGTTGAGCAGTTCTTC	.	TRBJ2-1	TRBV5-1	.
CASSSSLAGYEQYF	TGTGCCAGCAGTTCATCCCTAGCGGGATACGAGCAGTACTTC	TRBD2	TRBJ2-7	TRBV6-5	.
CASSFTQIQNTEAFF	TGTGCCAGCAGCTTCACACAGATCCAGAACACTGAAGCTTTCTTT	.	TRBJ1-1	TRBV7-9	once
CASTASRTGTSGGYTF	TGTGCCAGCACCGCCTCTAGGACAGGGACGTCCGGCGGCTACACCTTC	TRBD1	TRBJ1-2	TRBV6-6	.
CASSWGGGTGELFF	TGCGCCAGCAGCTGGGGCGGGGGCACCGGGGAGCTGTTTTTT	TRBD2	TRBJ2-2	TRBV5-1	.
CASSFGDSYNEQFF	TGCGCCAGCAGCTTCGGGGACTCCTACAATGAGCAGTTCTTC	.	TRBJ2-1	TRBV5-1	.
CASSLGGTSQNIQYF	TGTGCCAGCAGCTTGGGTGGGACTAGCCAAAACATTCAGTACTTC	TRBD2	TRBJ2-4	TRBV5-4	once
CASSSVPGQGTEEQYF	TGCGCCAGCAGTTCCGTTCCGGGACAGGGTACGGAAGAGCAGTACTTC	TRBD1	TRBJ2-7	TRBV10-2	.
CASSLSGSGNTIYF	TGCGCCAGCAGCTTGTCAGGCTCTGGAAACACCATATATTTT	.	TRBJ1-3	TRBV5-1	.
CAISERSGQTSSYEQYF	TGTGCCATCAGTGAGAGGTCAGGGCAGACTAGCTCCTACGAGCAGTACTTC	.	TRBJ2-7	TRBV10-3	.
CASSAGRVNQPQHF	TGTGCCAGCAGCGCTGGGCGGGTCAATCAGCCCCAGCATTTT	.	TRBJ1-5	TRBV9	.
CASSLVPAGVQETQYF	TGTGCCAGCAGCTTAGTGCCAGCGGGAGTACAAGAGACCCAGTACTTC	TRBD2	TRBJ2-5	TRBV11-2	once
CASSADREETQYF	TGCGCCAGCAGCGCTGACAGGGAAGAGACCCAGTACTTC	TRBD1	TRBJ2-5	TRBV5-1	.
CASSQLGDSGELFF	TGTGCCAGCAGCCAATTAGGGGACTCCGGGGAGCTGTTTTTT	.	TRBJ2-2	TRBV3-1/TRBV3-2	.
CASSFAAGGITDTQYF	TGTGCCAGCAGCTTTGCAGCGGGGGGGATCACAGATACGCAGTATTTT	TRBD2	TRBJ2-3	TRBV11-2	once
CASSIGTSGILRGSYNEQFF	TGTGCCAGCAGCATAGGGACTAGCGGGATTCTAAGGGGCTCCTACAATGAGCAGTTCTTC	TRBD2	TRBJ2-1	TRBV9	.
CASSATTYEQYF	TGCGCCAGCAGTGCAACAACCTACGAGCAGTACTTC	.	TRBJ2-7	TRBV10-1	.
CASSLSGTGELFF	TGTGCCAGCAGCTTGTCCGGGACCGGGGAGCTGTTTTTT	.	TRBJ2-2	TRBV7-3	.
CAISEAGYNYGYTF	TGTGCCATCAGTGAGGCGGGCTATAACTATGGCTACACCTTC	.	TRBJ1-2	TRBV10-3	once
CASSNRVAEAFF	TGTGCCAGCAGTAATCGGGTAGCTGAAGCTTTCTTT	.	TRBJ1-1	TRBV2	.
CASSLTGHLTDTQYF	TGTGCCAGCAGCTTAACGGGACACCTCACAGATACGCAGTATTTT	.	TRBJ2-3	TRBV7-3	.
CASSPRQGGTGELFF	TGTGCCAGCAGCCCCCGACAGGGTGGCACCGGGGAGCTGTTTTTT	TRBD1	TRBJ2-2	TRBV11-3	.